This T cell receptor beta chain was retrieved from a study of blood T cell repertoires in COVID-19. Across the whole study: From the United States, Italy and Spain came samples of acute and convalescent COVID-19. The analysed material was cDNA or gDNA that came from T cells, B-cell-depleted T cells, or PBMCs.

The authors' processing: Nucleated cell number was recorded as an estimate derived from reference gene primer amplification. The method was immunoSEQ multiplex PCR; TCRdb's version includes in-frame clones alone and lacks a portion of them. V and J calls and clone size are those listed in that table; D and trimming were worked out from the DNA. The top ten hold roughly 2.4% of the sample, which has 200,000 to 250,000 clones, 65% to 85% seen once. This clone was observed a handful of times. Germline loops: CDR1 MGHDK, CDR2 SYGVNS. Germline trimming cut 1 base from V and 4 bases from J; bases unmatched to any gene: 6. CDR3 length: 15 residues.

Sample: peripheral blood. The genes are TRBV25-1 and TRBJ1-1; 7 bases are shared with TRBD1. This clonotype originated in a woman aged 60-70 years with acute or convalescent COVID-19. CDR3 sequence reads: CASSESQGVSTEAFF. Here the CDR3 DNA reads TGTGCCAGCAGTGAATCGCAGGGGGTGAGCACTGAAGCTTTCTTT. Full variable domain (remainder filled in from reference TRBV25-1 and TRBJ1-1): EADIYQTPRYLVIGTGKKITLECSQTMGHDKMYWYQQDPGMELHLIHYSYGVNSTEKGDLSSESTVSRIRTEHFPLTLESARPSHTSQYLCASSESQGVSTEAFFGQGTRLTVV.